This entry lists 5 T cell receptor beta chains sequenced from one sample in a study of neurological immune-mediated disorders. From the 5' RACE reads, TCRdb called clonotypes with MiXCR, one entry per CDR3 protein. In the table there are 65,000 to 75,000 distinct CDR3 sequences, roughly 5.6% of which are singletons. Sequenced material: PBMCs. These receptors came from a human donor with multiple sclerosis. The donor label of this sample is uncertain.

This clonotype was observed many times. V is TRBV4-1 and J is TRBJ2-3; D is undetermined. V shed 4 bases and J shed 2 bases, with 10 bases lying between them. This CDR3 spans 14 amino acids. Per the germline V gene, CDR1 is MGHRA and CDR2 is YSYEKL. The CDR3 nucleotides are TGCGCCAGCAGCCGAGAACTCAACACAGATACGCAGTATTTT. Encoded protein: CASSRELNTDTQYF.

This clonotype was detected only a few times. The CDR3 loop reads CASSLGGPTQETQYF. The CDR3 coding sequence is TGTGCCAGCAGTTTGGGGGGCCCAACTCAAGAGACCCAGTACTTC. The chain has TRBV12-3 or TRBV12-4 and TRBJ2-5; D tentatively fits TRBD1 or TRBD2 (6 bases each). The CDR3 consists of 15 residues. The V end was cut by 3 bases, the J end by 2 bases, with 13 bases between.

The CDR3 region has the DNA TGCGCCACCATGAGGCGGCCAACTAATGAAAAACTGTTTTTT. It is translated as CATMRRPTNEKLFF. J is TRBJ1-4 and V is TRBV10-1; D remains unclear. CDR1 and CDR2 from the germline V gene are WNHNN and SYGVQD (reference sequence). The V end was cut by 10 bases, the J end by 0 bases, with 12 bases between. The CDR3 has 14 amino acids.

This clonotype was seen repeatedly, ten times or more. In DNA form, the CDR3 reads TGCAGTGCTAGGGGGGACAGGGGGCTGGTAAAGACCCAGTACTTC. Residues: CSARGDRGLVKTQYF. This chain uses TRBV20-1 with TRBJ2-5; TRBD1 aligns across 12 bases. V shed 3 bases and J 6 bases; nucleotides not matched to a gene: 8. The CDR3 covers 15 residues. Germline V lookup: CDR1 DFQATT, CDR2 SNEGSKA (reference sequence).

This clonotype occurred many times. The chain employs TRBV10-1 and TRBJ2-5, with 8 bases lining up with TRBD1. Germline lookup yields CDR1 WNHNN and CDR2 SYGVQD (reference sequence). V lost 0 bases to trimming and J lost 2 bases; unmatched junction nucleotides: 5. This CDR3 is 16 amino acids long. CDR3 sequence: CASSESGTGPQETQYF. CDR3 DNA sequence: TGCGCCAGCAGTGAGTCCGGGACAGGCCCACAAGAGACCCAGTACTTC.